This TCR beta chain was sequenced for a study of OX40 agonist ivuxolimab in advanced cancers. Study at large: Averaging around 60 years in age, with a range of 23 to 79, the cohort was 80% to 90% male. In three patients, partial responses were observed, one with hepatocellular carcinoma and two with cutaneous melanoma.

The study's findings and limits: The 0.1-3.0 mg/kg partial responders had among the lowest clonal expansion.

V gave up 1 base and J gave up 0 bases, with 8 bases separating them. CDR3 length: 15 residues. The germline V gene has CDR1 SGHRS and CDR2 YFSETQ. For this clone: Its antigen is undetermined.

The method was immunoSEQ multiplex PCR; TCRdb's version includes in-frame clones alone and lacks a portion of them. The data show roughly 80,000 clones, roughly 91% seen once. The sequence was collected from an adult with an advanced solid tumor such as melanoma, head and neck, liver or kidney cancer. This rearrangement joins TRBV5-1 to TRBJ2-1; D is ambiguous. The sample in question was CD4+ or CD8+ T cells sorted from blood, obtained in a trial of the OX40 agonist ivuxolimab. CDR3 coding DNA: TGCGCCAGCAGCTTGAAACTTAGCTCCTACAATGAGCAGTTCTTC. Its translation is CASSLKLSSYNEQFF.